This T cell receptor (beta chain) came from a study of chronic HIV infection and antiretroviral therapy. The CDR3 totals 15 residues. Germline V gene data show CDR1 as MDHEN and CDR2 as SYDVKM. V was clipped by 2 bases and J by 4 bases, with 9 bases between them. TCRdb passed the 5' RACE reads through MiXCR, listing each CDR3 protein once. The sample contains about 38,000 distinct CDR3 sequences, roughly 7.6% of which appear only once. There are many counts of this clonotype. The rearrangement links TRBV28 to TRBJ2-6; D gene ambiguous. This clonotype originated in an adult who had HIV and had not received antiretroviral therapy, or was an uninfected healthy control (not recorded which). Sequencing was performed on peripheral blood. As DNA, the CDR3 is TGTGCCAGCAGTTTAAGGAGATCCGGGGCCAACGTCCTGACTTTC. This gives the protein CASSLRRSGANVLTF. Combining the CDR3 with reference TRBV28 and TRBJ2-6 gives the whole variable domain DVKVTQSSRYLVKRTGEKVFLECVQDMDHENMFWYRQDPGLGLRLIYFSYDVKMKEKGDIPEGYSVSREKKERFSLILESASTNQTSMYLCASSLRRSGANVLTFGAGSRLTVL.